This record concerns one T cell receptor (beta chain) sequence. Its antigen is not known. The data stem from a study of a mutant IDH1 vaccine in newly diagnosed glioma. The study, taken as a whole, reports: Alterations occurring in top peripheral T cell clonotypes seemed unrelated to pseudoprogression. It was 80% to 95% of patients that developed vaccine-induced immune responses.

Time point defined: baseline, week 1 (first vaccination visit). The treatment denotes: pre-vaccination baseline after standard-of-care therapy. Each tumor in the donors was a new WHO grade 3 or 4 astrocytoma, IDH1-mutant and ATRX-lost. The data were produced by immunoSEQ multiplex PCR, yet TCRdb's version contains in-frame clones alone and is incomplete. The sample yields around 89,000 clones, roughly 85% seen once. Germline CDR1 is MNHEY and CDR2 is SMNVEV (reference sequence). V shed 3 bases and J shed 1 base, with 6 bases lying between them. This CDR3 is 13 amino acids long. The TCR sequence derives from a woman between 50 and 59 years old with glioma. V gene TRBV27 combines with J gene TRBJ1-1; possible D gene TRBD1, 6 bases. Sequenced here: PBMCs, sampled from a glioma patient treated with radiotherapy, temozolomide or both. The CDR3 DNA reads as TGTGCCAGCAGTTTGGGGGCGAACACTGAAGCTTTCTTT. It translates to CASSLGANTEAFF.